This entry concerns a single TCR beta chain. Its antigen is currently not known. Base qualities are missing; no much larger clone stands one base away. The junction shows trimming of 2 bases on V and 2 bases on J, and the gene matches do not reach 10 bases of it. Per the germline V gene, SGHDT is the CDR1 and YYEEEE is the CDR2. The CDR3 holds 16 amino acids from the cysteine to the phenylalanine. This entry keeps only the CDR3 DNA: 48 bases, framed from base 1. Using the deep immunoSEQ assay, TCR CDR3 regions were amplified from genomic DNA by multiplex PCR. Genomic DNA extracted from each cell subset was distributed evenly over all wells of several immunoSEQ 96-well plates, and each plate served as one replicate. For sorted subsets, each replicate PCR was loaded with 150 to 250 ng genomic DNA, equivalent to about 30,000 T cell genomes. Purified libraries were quantified with a Qubit 3.0 fluorometer, sized on a Bioanalyzer 2100, and re-quantified with the KAPA Library Quantification kit. Every immunoSEQ 96-well plate was sequenced on a dedicated single-read 150-cycle Illumina NextSeq 550 flow cell. The paper's data handling went like this. Because the immunoSEQ output held only junctional sequences and lacked quality scores, the filtering could not match the filtering applied to full-length reads. Sequences were annotated with PyIR, a Python wrapper for IgBLAST v1.9, using IMGT germline references to assign V/J genes and CDR3. Reads were removed for weak V/J assignments (E-value above 1e-6), missing CDR3, stop codons, out-of-frame junctions, or ambiguous translated residues. V3J clonotypes were defined as sequences sharing an identical inferred V gene, J gene, and CDR3 amino acid sequence. Percentage overlap between repertoires was calculated by dividing the number of shared unique clonotypes by the size of the smaller repertoire. RTK rarefaction, the Chao1 estimator, and Recon v2.1 estimates of unobserved clonotypes were used to assess repertoire richness. For all TCRbeta clonotypes obtained by the gDNA method from a few donors, generation probabilities were computed with OLGA. TCRdb re-hosts the immuneACCESS table, in-frame sequences only. Its copies lack some clones; in the studies checked, an unresolved V gene accounts for under half of them, and the cause for the rest is not known. That table is the source of V, J and clone size, and D and trimming were worked out from the DNA. This sample has about 2.2 million clones in its table, and around 93% of those were observed once. The top ten constitute under 2% of the sample.

This entry belongs to a study of shared clonotypes between healthy human individuals (dated by TCRdb to between 2020 and 2021). Describing the broader study: The cohort comprised two women and a few men aged 18 to 49 years. Per donor, three plates each were used for CD4 naive and CD4 memory, two for CD8 naive, and one for CD8 memory. To estimate repertoire size and how much clonotype sharing occurs between individuals, the study deeply sequenced the blood TCR repertoires of several healthy adults. Different laboratories and diverse techniques were used to prepare libraries and sequence TCR repertoires, to increase sequencing depth and limit assay-specific biases. Each donor's leukapheresis produced roughly between about 0.9 and 9.5 billion PBMCs.

For the CD8 naive samples, CD45RO-negative cells were positively selected for CCR7, yielding a CD45RA+CCR7+ population from which TemRA cells were excluded. The donors were healthy, HIV-negative adults with no recently reported acute infections or vaccinations. Every donor was a Caucasian adult residing in Nashville, Tennessee, USA. After blood collection by leukapheresis, PBMCs were isolated using Ficoll-Histopaque density gradient centrifugation and then cryopreserved in the vapor phase of liquid nitrogen. Analytical flow cytometry was used to check the purity and quantity of every magnetically sorted T cell population. Genomic DNA was isolated from each sorted fraction and quantified by UV absorbance on a Nanodrop 2000c. Summary of the overall study and its limitations: Because the study included only a small number of donors, the genetic and exposure-history diversity represented was limited. Estimated clonotype richness was generally larger for naive than for memory subsets. Compared with non-shared clonotypes, clonotypes shared by all four sorted-subset donors had higher generation probabilities. Even with the large sequencing depth, rarefaction of the sorted-subset datasets indicated that sequencing was incomplete. Across four donors, approximately 5% of naive CD4, approximately 3.6% of naive CD8, around 2.1% of memory CD4, and roughly 0.4% of memory CD8 clonotypes were shared. Sampling was limited to blood, and TCR repertoires in tissue likely differ from TCR repertoires in blood. Pairwise subsampling indicated that sequencing depth was expected to affect the degree of clonotype sharing among donors.

Sequencing input: naive CD8+ T cells from PBMCs. The cell subset or site label for this specimen denotes: CD45RA+CCR7+. The chain couples TRBV5-6 to TRBJ2-7; TRBD1 agrees with 7 junctional bases. The receptor comes from a man between 18 and 29 years old in good health. Some clones in this sample may be carry-over from other donors' samples. This receptor carries the CDR3 CASSFATEGTAYEQYF. The DNA reads as follows: TGTGCCAGCAGCTTCGCCACCGAAGGGACAGCCTACGAGCAGTACTTC.